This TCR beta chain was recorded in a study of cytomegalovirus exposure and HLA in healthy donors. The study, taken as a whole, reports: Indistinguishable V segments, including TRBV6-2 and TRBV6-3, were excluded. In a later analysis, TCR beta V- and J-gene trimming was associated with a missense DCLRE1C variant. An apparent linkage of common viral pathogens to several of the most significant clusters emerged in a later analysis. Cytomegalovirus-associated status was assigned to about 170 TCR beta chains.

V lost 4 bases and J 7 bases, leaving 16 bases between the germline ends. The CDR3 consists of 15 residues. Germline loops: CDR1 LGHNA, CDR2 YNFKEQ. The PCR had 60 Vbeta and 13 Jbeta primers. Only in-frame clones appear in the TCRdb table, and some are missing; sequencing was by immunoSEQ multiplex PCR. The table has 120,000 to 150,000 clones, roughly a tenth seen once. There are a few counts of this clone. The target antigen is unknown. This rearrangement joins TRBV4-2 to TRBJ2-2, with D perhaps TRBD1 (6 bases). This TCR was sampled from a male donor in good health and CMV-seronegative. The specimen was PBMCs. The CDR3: CASSRDRPSHGELFF. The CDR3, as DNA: TGTGCCAGCAGCCGCGACAGGCCTTCACACGGGGAGCTGTTTTTT.